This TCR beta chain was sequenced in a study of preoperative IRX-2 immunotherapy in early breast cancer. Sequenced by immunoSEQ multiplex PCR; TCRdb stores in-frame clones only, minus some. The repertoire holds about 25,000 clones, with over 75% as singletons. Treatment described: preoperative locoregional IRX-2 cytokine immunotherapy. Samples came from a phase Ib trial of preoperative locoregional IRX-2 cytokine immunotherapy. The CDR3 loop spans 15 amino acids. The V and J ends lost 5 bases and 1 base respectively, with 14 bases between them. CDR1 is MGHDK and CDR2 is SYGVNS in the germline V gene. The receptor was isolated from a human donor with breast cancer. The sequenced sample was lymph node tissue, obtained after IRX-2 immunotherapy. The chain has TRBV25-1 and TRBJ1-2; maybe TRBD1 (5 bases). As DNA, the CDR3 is TGTGCCAGCAGTAAAAGTGGGGGAGGTAACTATGGCTACACCTTC. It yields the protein CASSKSGGGNYGYTF.